This T cell receptor beta chain was recovered during a study of regulatory T cells in long-lasting Graves disease. The time point denotes: newly diagnosed GD, antithyroid drugs for less than 3 months. The TCR library used RNA extracted from PBMCs. Clinicians diagnosed Graves' disease using American Thyroid Association guidelines. V lost 3 bases and J lost 2; bases outside the gene matches: 12. Germline V gives CDR1 SGHVS, CDR2 FQNEAQ. The CDR3 is 19 amino acids. The sample holds many counts of this clonotype. Arm-PCR of CDR3 regions and iRepertoire HTBI primers were the basis on which TCR beta libraries were built. From the multiplex PCR reads, TCRdb called clonotypes with MiXCR, one entry per CDR3 protein. This sample has 500,000 or so distinct CDR3 sequences, with 15% to 20% found just once. A further study also used this sample, focusing on T cells in Graves' hyperthyroidism and ophthalmopathy. That report notes: Stable disease denoted Graves' hyperthyroidism without ophthalmopathy progression within 18 months. Before onset, ophthalmopathy was predicted by the model a median about six months earlier.

This sequence was found in a man aged 35 to 55 with Graves disease. The genes are TRBV7-8 and TRBJ2-3; 12 bases fit TRBD2. Sequencing was performed on peripheral blood mononuclear cells (PBMCs), taken at new diagnosis, from a patient treated with antithyroid drugs. The DNA of the CDR3 is TGTGCCAGCAGCTTGGCGTTACTAGCGGGAGGTCTTGACACAGATACGCAGTATTTT. Translating it yields CASSLALLAGGLDTDTQYF. The full variable domain, in which reference TRBV7-8 and TRBJ2-3 provide the parts outside the CDR3, is GAGVSQSPRYKVAKRGQDVALRCDPISGHVSLFWYQQALGQGPEFLTYFQNEAQLDKSGLPSDRFFAERPEGSVSTLKIQRTQQEDSAVYLCASSLALLAGGLDTDTQYFGPGTRLTVL.